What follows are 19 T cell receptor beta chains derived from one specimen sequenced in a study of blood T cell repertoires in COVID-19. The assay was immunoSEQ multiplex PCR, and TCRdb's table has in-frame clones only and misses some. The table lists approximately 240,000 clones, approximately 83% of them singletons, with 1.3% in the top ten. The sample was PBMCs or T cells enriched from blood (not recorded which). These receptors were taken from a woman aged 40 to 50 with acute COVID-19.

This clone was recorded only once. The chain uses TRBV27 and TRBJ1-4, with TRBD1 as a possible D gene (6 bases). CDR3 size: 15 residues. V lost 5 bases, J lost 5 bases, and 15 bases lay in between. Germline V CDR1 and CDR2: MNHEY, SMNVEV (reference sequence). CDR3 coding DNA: TGTGCCAGCAGTCTCCTGGGACACAGCAATGAAAAACTGTTTTTT. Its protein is CASSLLGHSNEKLFF. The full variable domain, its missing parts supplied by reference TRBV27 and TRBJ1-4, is EAQVTQNPRYLITVTGKKLTVTCSQNMNHEYMSWYRQDPGLGLRQIYYSMNVEVTDKGDVPEGYKVSRKEKRNFPLILESPSPNQTSLYFCASSLLGHSNEKLFFGSGTQLSVL.

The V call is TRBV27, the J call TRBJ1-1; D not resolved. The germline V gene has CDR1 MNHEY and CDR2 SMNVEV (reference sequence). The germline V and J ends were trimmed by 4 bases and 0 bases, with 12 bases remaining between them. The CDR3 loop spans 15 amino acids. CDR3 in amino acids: CASSSWGGVNTEAFF. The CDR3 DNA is TGTGCCAGCAGTTCCTGGGGAGGAGTGAACACTGAAGCTTTCTTT.

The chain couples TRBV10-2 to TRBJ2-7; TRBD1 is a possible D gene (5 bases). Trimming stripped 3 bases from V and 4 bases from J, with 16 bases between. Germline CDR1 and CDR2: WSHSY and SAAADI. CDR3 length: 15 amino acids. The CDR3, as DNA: TGCGCCAGCAGTGATAGGTGGGCCAGGGCGTACGAGCAGTACTTC. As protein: CASSDRWARAYEQYF.

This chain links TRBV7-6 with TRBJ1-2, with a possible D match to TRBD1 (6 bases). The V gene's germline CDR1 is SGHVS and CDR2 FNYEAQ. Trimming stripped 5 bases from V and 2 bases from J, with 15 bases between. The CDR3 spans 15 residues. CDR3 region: CASSPWDKPNYGYTF. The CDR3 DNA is TGTGCCAGCAGCCCATGGGACAAACCAAACTATGGCTACACCTTC.

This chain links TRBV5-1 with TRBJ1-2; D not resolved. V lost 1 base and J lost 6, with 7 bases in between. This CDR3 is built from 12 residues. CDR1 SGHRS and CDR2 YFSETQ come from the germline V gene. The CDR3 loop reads CASSLSTHGYTF. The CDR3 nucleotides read TGCGCCAGCAGCTTGAGCACTCATGGCTACACCTTC.

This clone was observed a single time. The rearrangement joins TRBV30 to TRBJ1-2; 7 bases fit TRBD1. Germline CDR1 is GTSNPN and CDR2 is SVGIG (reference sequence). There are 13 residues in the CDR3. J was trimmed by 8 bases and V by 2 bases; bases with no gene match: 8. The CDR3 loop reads CAWSKQGWVGYTF. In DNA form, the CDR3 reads TGTGCCTGGAGTAAACAGGGGTGGGTCGGCTACACCTTC.

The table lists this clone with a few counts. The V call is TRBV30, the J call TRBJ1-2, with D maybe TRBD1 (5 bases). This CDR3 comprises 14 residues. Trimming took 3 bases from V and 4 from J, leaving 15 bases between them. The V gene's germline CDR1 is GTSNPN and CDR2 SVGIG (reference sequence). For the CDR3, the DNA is TGTGCCTGGAGCCTAACTCGGACATCCTATGGCTACACCTTC. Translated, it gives CAWSLTRTSYGYTF.

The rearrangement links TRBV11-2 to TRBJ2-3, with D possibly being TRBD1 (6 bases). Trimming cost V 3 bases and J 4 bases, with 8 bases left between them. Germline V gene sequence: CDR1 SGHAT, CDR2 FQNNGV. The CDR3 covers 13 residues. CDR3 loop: CASSFRGSDTQYF. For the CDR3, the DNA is TGTGCCAGCAGCTTCAGGGGATCAGATACGCAGTATTTT.

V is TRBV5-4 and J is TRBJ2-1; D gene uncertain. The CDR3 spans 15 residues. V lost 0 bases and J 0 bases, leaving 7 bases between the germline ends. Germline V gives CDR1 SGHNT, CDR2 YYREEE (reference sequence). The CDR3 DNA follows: TGTGCCAGCAGCTTGGAACAGCTCTCCTACAATGAGCAGTTCTTC. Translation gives CASSLEQLSYNEQFF. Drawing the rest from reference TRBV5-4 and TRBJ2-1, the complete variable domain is ETGVTQSPTHLIKTRGQQVTLRCSSQSGHNTVSWYQQALGQGPQFIFQYYREEENGRGNFPPRFSGLQFPNYSSELNVNALELDDSALYLCASSLEQLSYNEQFFGPGTRLTVL.

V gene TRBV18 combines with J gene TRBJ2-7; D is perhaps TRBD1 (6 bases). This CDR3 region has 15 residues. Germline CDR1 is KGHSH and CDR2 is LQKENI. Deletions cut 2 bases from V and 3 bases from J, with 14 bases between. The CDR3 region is CASSPSARGFYEQYF. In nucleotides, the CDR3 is TGTGCCAGCTCACCATCGGCCAGGGGTTTCTACGAGCAGTACTTC.

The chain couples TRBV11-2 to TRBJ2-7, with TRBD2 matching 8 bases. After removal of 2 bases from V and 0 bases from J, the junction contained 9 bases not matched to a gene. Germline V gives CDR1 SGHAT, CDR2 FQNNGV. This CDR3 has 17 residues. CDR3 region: CASSLRGPGTSSYEQYF. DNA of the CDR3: TGTGCCAGCAGCTTAAGAGGCCCCGGGACTAGCTCCTACGAGCAGTACTTC.

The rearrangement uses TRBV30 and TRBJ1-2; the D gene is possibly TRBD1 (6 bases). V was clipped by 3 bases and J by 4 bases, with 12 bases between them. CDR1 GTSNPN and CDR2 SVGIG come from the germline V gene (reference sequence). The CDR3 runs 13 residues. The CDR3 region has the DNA TGTGCCTGGAGCCAAGGACAGCCCTATGGCTACACCTTC. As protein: CAWSQGQPYGYTF. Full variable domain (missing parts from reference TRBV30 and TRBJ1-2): SQTIHQWPATLVQPVGSPLSLECTVEGTSNPNLYWYRQAAGRGLQLLFYSVGIGQISSEVPQNLSASRPQDRQFILSSKKLLLSDSGFYLCAWSQGQPYGYTFGSGTRLTVV.

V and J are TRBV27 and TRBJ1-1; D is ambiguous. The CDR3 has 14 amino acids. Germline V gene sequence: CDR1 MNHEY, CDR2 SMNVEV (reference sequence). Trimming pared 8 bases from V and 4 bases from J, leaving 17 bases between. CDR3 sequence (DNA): TGTGCCAGCGGAAACTCCCGAACGGGCACTGAAGCTTTCTTT. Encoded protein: CASGNSRTGTEAFF.

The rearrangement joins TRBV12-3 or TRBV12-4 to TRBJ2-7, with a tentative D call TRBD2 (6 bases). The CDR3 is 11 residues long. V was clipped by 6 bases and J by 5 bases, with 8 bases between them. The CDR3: CASSRGDEQYF. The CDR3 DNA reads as TGTGCCAGCAGCCGCGGGGACGAGCAGTACTTC.

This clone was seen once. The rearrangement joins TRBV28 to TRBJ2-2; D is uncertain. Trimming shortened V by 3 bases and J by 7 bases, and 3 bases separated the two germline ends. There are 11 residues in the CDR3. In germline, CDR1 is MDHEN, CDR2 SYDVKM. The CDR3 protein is CASSFSGELFF. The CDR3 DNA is TGTGCCAGCAGTTTCAGCGGGGAGCTGTTTTTT.

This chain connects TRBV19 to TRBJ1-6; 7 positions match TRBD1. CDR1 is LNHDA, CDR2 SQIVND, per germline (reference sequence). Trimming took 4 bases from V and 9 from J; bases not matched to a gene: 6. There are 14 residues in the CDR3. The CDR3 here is CASSTTGAGSPLHF. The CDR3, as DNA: TGTGCCAGTAGTACCACAGGGGCGGGTTCACCCCTCCACTTT.

The CDR3 is CASSPTSSYNSPLHF. The CDR3 coding sequence is TGTGCCAGCAGCCCTACTAGCTCCTATAATTCACCCCTCCACTTT. This chain connects TRBV7-2 to TRBJ1-6; D not certain. Germline V gene sequence: CDR1 SGHTA, CDR2 FQGNSA. Trimming left V 5 bases short and J 0 bases short, with 8 bases between. The CDR3 is made up of 15 amino acids.

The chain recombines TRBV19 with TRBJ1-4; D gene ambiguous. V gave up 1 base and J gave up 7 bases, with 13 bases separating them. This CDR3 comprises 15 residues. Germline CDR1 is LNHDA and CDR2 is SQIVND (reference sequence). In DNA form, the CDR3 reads TGTGCCAGTAGTATAGTGGCCCTAGCGGGTGAAAAACTGTTTTTT. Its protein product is CASSIVALAGEKLFF.

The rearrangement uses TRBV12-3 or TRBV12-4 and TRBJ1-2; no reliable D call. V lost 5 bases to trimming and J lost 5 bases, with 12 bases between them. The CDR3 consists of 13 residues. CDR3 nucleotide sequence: TGTGCCAGCAGTGGAGGAAGTGGTTATGGCTACACCTTC. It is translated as CASSGGSGYGYTF.